This TCR beta chain originates from a study of graft-versus-host responses after intestinal transplantation. Study background: Each recipient received a multivisceral, liver-intestinal, or isolated intestinal graft. Overall study findings and caveats: Graft-donor T cell macrochimerism in patients accompanied high graft-versus-host to host-versus-graft clonal ratios in allografts. GvH clones turned up in recipient marrow; some had shown up first in ileum or blood. Circulating GvH clone levels at their peak were associated with HvG declines (early post-transplant).

Germline V CDR1 and CDR2: ENHRY, SYGVKD. This CDR3 has 14 residues. The germline V and J ends were trimmed by 6 bases and 2 bases, with 14 bases remaining between them. Assay used: immunoSEQ multiplex PCR; TCRdb lists only in-frame clones, some missing. In the table there are fewer than 150,000 clones, roughly 92% of which are singletons. As for this clone: What it recognizes is unknown.

The chain employs TRBV10-3 and TRBJ2-7; tentative D call: TRBD1 (6 bases). This receptor was identified in a human donor who received an intestinal transplant. The sample in question was unstimulated CD4+ T cells sorted from spleen or lymph node cells, obtained before intestinal transplant. CDR3 sequence reads: CAIRGDTLPYEQYF. In DNA, the CDR3 is TGTGCCATCAGGGGGGACACCTTACCCTACGAGCAGTACTTC.